By sample share, the clone carrying this T cell receptor beta chain is medium-sized. V lost 0 bases and J lost 2, with 8 bases in between. The CDR3 has 15 amino acids. Per the germline V gene, CDR1 is SGHAT and CDR2 is FQNNGV. The data derive from a study of early T cells in non-severe SARS-CoV-2 infection. One entry per CDR3 protein results from TCRdb running MiXCR on the 5' RACE reads. The sample holds over 50,000 distinct CDR3 sequences, around 13% seen once. The specimen sequenced was whole blood. The rearrangement links TRBV11-2 to TRBJ2-1; D call uncertain. The TCR was taken from an adult who was a healthcare worker with PCR-confirmed SARS-CoV-2 infection or an uninfected control (not recorded which). CDR3 protein: CASSLELTPYNEQFF. In nucleotides, the CDR3 is TGTGCCAGCAGCTTAGAACTAACCCCCTACAATGAGCAGTTCTTC.